This T cell receptor beta chain was sequenced during a study of T cells in Graves' hyperthyroidism and ophthalmopathy. Whole-study context: Peripheral blood was obtained at initial diagnosis, preceding any treatment.

Patients were aged 18 to 65, had disease duration under 2 months, and had newly diagnosed hyperthyroidism. This CDR3 is 15 amino acids long. CDR1 and CDR2 from the germline V gene are MDHEN and SYDVKM. This clonotype was picked up a small number of times. A much larger clone differs from this one at a single base, so this may be a read error. RNA transcripts were the template for amplifying TCR beta CDR3 regions. HTBI primers were used for first-round RT-PCR of the TCR CDR3. Via MiXCR, TCRdb re-called the multiplex PCR reads, giving one row per CDR3 protein. The repertoire holds about 400,000 distinct CDR3 sequences, with approximately 15% as singletons.

The clonotype originates from a woman aged 18-29 years with Graves' hyperthyroidism that later progressed to Graves' ophthalmopathy. The rearrangement links TRBV28 to TRBJ2-5; 14 bases map to TRBD2. Sequenced input: blood. CDR3 sequence (DNA): TGTGCCAGCAGTTTGGGACTAGCGGGAGCAAAGACCCTGTACTTC. It codes for CASSLGLAGAKTLYF. The full variable domain, completed using reference TRBV28 and TRBJ2-5, is DVKVTQSSRYLVKRTGEKVFLECVQDMDHENMFWYRQDPGLGLRLIYFSYDVKMKEKGDIPEGYSVSREKKERFSLILESASTNQTSMYLCASSLGLAGAKTLYFGPGTRLLVL.